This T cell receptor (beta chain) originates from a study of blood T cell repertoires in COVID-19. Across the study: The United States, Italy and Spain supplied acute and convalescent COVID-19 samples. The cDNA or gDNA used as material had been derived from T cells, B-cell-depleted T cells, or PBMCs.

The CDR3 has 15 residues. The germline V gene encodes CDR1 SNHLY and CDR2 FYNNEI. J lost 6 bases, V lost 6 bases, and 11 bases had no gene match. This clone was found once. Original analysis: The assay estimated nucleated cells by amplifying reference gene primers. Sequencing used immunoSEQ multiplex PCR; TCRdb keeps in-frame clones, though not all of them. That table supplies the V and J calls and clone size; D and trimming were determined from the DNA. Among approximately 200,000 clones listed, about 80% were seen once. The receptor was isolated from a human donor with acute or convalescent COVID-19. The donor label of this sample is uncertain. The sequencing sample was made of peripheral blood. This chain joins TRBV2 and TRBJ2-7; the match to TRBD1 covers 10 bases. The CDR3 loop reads CASSAKPGQGFEQYF. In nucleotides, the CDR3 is TGTGCCAGCAGCGCCAAACCGGGACAGGGGTTCGAGCAGTACTTC.